Presented here are 14 T cell receptor beta chains from one specimen sequenced in a study of OX40 agonist ivuxolimab in advanced cancers. Only in-frame clones appear in the TCRdb table, and some are missing; sequencing was by immunoSEQ multiplex PCR. The profile shows about 40,000 clones, roughly 80% of them singletons. Sequences were derived from CD4+ or CD8+ T cells sorted from blood, sampled in a trial of the OX40 agonist ivuxolimab. The receptors were sampled from an adult with an advanced solid tumor such as melanoma, head and neck, liver or kidney cancer.

The genes are TRBV2 and TRBJ2-5, with unresolved D. The ends were cut back, 8 bases at V and 8 bases at J, with 18 bases in the middle. The CDR3 contains 13 residues. The germline V gene encodes CDR1 SNHLY and CDR2 FYNNEI. CDR3 amino acids: CASRIRALGTQYF. DNA of the CDR3: TGTGCCAGCCGCATAAGGGCCTTGGGAACCCAGTACTTC.

The chain couples TRBV6-5 to TRBJ1-2; 9 bases align to TRBD1. Looked up from germline, CDR1 is MNHEY and CDR2 is SVGAGI. This CDR3 has 14 residues. J was trimmed by 8 bases and V by 7 bases; bases with no gene match: 11. Here the CDR3 DNA reads TGTGCCAGCACCAAATTGGACAGGGGAGGAGGCTACACCTTC. Protein: CASTKLDRGGGYTF.

V is TRBV6-5 and J is TRBJ1-1; a weak D match, TRBD1 (6 bases). V was cut by 0 bases and J by 2 bases, with 13 bases left in between. From germline, CDR1 is MNHEY and CDR2 SVGAGI. CDR3 size: 16 residues. As DNA, the CDR3 is TGTGCCAGCAGTTACTCCATAAACAGGGCTAACACTGAAGCTTTCTTT. This codes for CASSYSINRANTEAFF.

This clone has a handful of counts. The V and J genes are TRBV27 and TRBJ1-1; D is undetermined. V lost 3 bases and J lost 11, with 16 bases in between. The CDR3 length is 13 residues. Germline values: CDR1 MNHEY, CDR2 SMNVEV (reference sequence). CDR3: CASSFWTGSLAFF. The CDR3, as DNA: TGTGCCAGCAGTTTTTGGACTGGTTCACTGGCTTTCTTT.

V and J are TRBV5-1 and TRBJ1-2, with TRBD1 identical over 8 bases. Trimming cost V 4 bases and J 1 base; bases outside gene matches: 6. The CDR3 spans 15 residues. The V gene's germline CDR1 is SGHRS and CDR2 YFSETQ. CDR3 amino acids: CASSPRTGRNYGYTF. The CDR3 nucleotides read TGCGCCAGCAGCCCACGGACAGGGCGTAACTATGGCTACACCTTC. Full variable domain (missing parts from reference TRBV5-1 and TRBJ1-2): KAGVTQTPRYLIKTRGQQVTLSCSPISGHRSVSWYQQTPGQGLQFLFEYFSETQRNKGNFPGRFSGRQFSNSRSEMNVSTLELGDSALYLCASSPRTGRNYGYTFGSGTRLTVV.

The rearrangement joins TRBV4-3 to TRBJ2-7, with 7 bases fitting TRBD1. This CDR3 contains 14 residues. V shed 4 bases, J shed 2 bases, and the junction held 5 bases outside the gene matches. Germline CDR1 reads LGHNA; CDR2 reads YSLEER. The CDR3 coding sequence is TGCGCCAGCAGCCCCCTGACAGGGCCCTACGAGCAGTACTTC. This codes for CASSPLTGPYEQYF.

This chain links TRBV7-2 with TRBJ1-3, with a weak D call TRBD1 (5 bases). Trimming shortened V by 6 bases and J by 2 bases, and 11 bases separated the two germline ends. Germline V gives CDR1 SGHTA, CDR2 FQGNSA. The CDR3 is 14 residues long. In nucleotides, the CDR3 is TGTGCCAGCAGACCAGGGTTCACTGGAAACACCATATATTTT. Translated: CASRPGFTGNTIYF.

The V call is TRBV21-1, the J call TRBJ2-1; the DNA was not used to check the table's D call, TRBD2. TRBV21-1 is noted as a pseudogene. The CDR3 is 17 residues long. The CDR3 is CASSKGKADLSYNEQFF. The CDR3 DNA reads TGTGCCAGCAGCAAAGGGAAAGCGGATCTCTCCTACAATGAGCAGTTCTTC.

The chain combines TRBV19 with TRBJ2-5, with D perhaps matching TRBD2 (5 bases). V was pared by 7 bases and J by 1 base, with 10 bases between. This CDR3 has 13 amino acids. Germline loops: CDR1 LNHDA, CDR2 SQIVND (reference sequence). CDR3 DNA sequence: TGTGCCAGTAAGCGAGAGGGCCAAGAGACCCAGTACTTC. As protein: CASKREGQETQYF.

V gene TRBV7-2 combines with J gene TRBJ2-7; D remains unclear. The V gene lost 1 base and the J gene lost 2 bases, with 9 bases spanning the gap. The V gene's germline CDR1 is SGHTA and CDR2 FQGNSA. The CDR3 contains 14 residues. CDR3 sequence reads: CASSLVLSTYEQYF. The CDR3 DNA follows: TGTGCCAGCAGCTTAGTCCTCTCCACCTACGAGCAGTACTTC.

The rearrangement links TRBV9 to TRBJ1-3, with D maybe TRBD1 (5 bases). The length of the CDR3 is 16 residues. The germline V gene has CDR1 SGDLS and CDR2 YYNGEE. Trimming took 2 bases from V and 3 from J, leaving 15 bases between them. The CDR3 region is CASSVLGGGNGNTIYF. The CDR3 region has the DNA TGTGCCAGCAGCGTCCTCGGTGGGGGGAATGGAAACACCATATATTTT.

Only one count was recorded for this clone. This chain connects TRBV10-3 to TRBJ1-2, with 9 nucleotides matching TRBD1. J lost 5 bases, V lost 6 bases, and 1 base had no gene match. This CDR3 comprises 12 residues. Looked up from germline, CDR1 is ENHRY and CDR2 is SYGVKD. This chain's CDR3 is CAIRGQGYGYTF. DNA for the CDR3: TGTGCCATCAGAGGACAGGGGTATGGCTACACCTTC.

A few counts support this clone. The rearrangement links TRBV9 to TRBJ2-6; D not certain. The germline CDR1 and CDR2 sequences are SGDLS and YYNGEE. Between the trimmed V and J ends, which lost 4 bases and 0 bases, there was a span of 8 bases. This CDR3 is built from 15 residues. DNA of the CDR3: TGTGCCAGCAGCCTCCCCTACTCTGGGGCCAACGTCCTGACTTTC. Translated, it gives CASSLPYSGANVLTF.

The V and J genes are TRBV4-3 and TRBJ2-3, with 9 bases that match TRBD1. CDR1 is LGHNA, CDR2 YSLEER, per germline. Trimming removed 4 bases from V and 3 bases from J; junction bases left unmatched: 2. The length of the CDR3 is 14 residues. The CDR3 DNA reads TGCGCCAGCAGCCTCGGACAGGGGACAGATACGCAGTATTTT. Amino acid sequence: CASSLGQGTDTQYF.